This T cell receptor beta chain appears in the sequencing data of a study of T cell changes during pregnancy in multiple sclerosis. The CDR3 has 14 residues. Germline trimming cut 6 bases from V and 3 bases from J; bases unmatched to any gene: 4. The V gene's germline CDR1 is MNHEY and CDR2 SVGAGI. Profiled with immunoSEQ multiplex PCR; TCRdb holds only in-frame clones, not every one. The repertoire holds approximately 47,000 clones, with around nine tenths as singletons. The receptor was isolated from a female donor with multiple sclerosis, enrolled in a pregnancy study. The rearrangement uses TRBV6-5 and TRBJ1-4; 7 nucleotides line up with TRBD1. Source: peripheral blood, taken in the first trimester of pregnancy. CDR3 loop: CASSVTGSNEKLFF. The CDR3 bases are TGTGCCAGCAGCGTGACAGGGTCTAATGAAAAACTGTTTTTT.